A selection of T cell receptor beta chains follows, all from one sample in a study of blood T cell repertoires in COVID-19. Assay used: immunoSEQ multiplex PCR; TCRdb lists only in-frame clones, some missing. Among roughly 170,000 clones listed, roughly 85% were seen once. The material sequenced was peripheral blood. All receptors derive from a woman in her 70s with acute or convalescent COVID-19. Each CDR3 is given with its conserved first and last residue. The D gene is left open where the match is weak. Clone sizes are given selectively: once, few, many, or a class where the clone is expanded.

clone size: -
D gene: TRBD1
CDR3 length: 14
V gene: TRBV14
J gene: TRBJ1-2
CDR3 protein: CASSRDRGHGGYTF
CDR3 DNA: TGTGCCAGCAGCCGGGACAGGGGGCATGGGGGCTACACCTTC

clone size: -
D gene: -
CDR3 length: 16
V gene: TRBV3-1/TRBV3-2
J gene: TRBJ2-7
CDR3 protein: CASSLRGAGPSYEQYF
CDR3 DNA: TGTGCCAGCAGCCTCCGGGGCGCGGGGCCCTCCTACGAGCAGTACTTC

clone size: -
D gene: -
CDR3 length: 12
V gene: TRBV29-1
J gene: TRBJ1-2
CDR3 protein: CSVESAGDGYTF
CDR3 DNA: TGCAGCGTTGAATCGGCAGGGGATGGCTACACCTTC

clone size: -
D gene: TRBD2
CDR3 length: 14
V gene: TRBV30
J gene: TRBJ2-1
CDR3 protein: CAWSVAGGLNEQFF
CDR3 DNA: TGTGCCTGGAGTGTAGCGGGAGGGCTAAATGAGCAGTTCTTC

clone size: -
D gene: TRBD1
CDR3 length: 14
V gene: TRBV18
J gene: TRBJ1-2
CDR3 protein: CASSPPTGENGYTF
CDR3 DNA: TGTGCCAGCTCACCACCGACAGGGGAGAATGGCTACACCTTC

clone size: -
D gene: TRBD1
CDR3 length: 13
V gene: TRBV6-5
J gene: TRBJ2-2
CDR3 protein: CASSIQGAGELFF
CDR3 DNA: TGTGCCAGCAGTATTCAGGGGGCCGGGGAGCTGTTTTTT

clone size: -
D gene: -
CDR3 length: 17
V gene: TRBV19
J gene: TRBJ2-6
CDR3 protein: CASSITPTGTGANVLTF
CDR3 DNA: TGTGCCAGTAGTATTACCCCGACAGGTACTGGGGCCAACGTCCTGACTTTC

clone size: -
D gene: -
CDR3 length: 15
V gene: TRBV19
J gene: TRBJ1-3
CDR3 protein: CASRDGQSSGNTIYF
CDR3 DNA: TGTGCCAGTAGGGACGGACAAAGCTCTGGAAACACCATATATTTT

clone size: -
D gene: TRBD1
CDR3 length: 14
V gene: TRBV6-6
J gene: TRBJ2-7
CDR3 protein: CASSLGQGAYEQYF
CDR3 DNA: TGTGCCAGCAGTTTGGGGCAGGGGGCTTACGAGCAGTACTTC

clone size: -
D gene: -
CDR3 length: 13
V gene: TRBV11-3
J gene: TRBJ2-5
CDR3 protein: CASSRGNQETQYF
CDR3 DNA: TGTGCCAGCAGCCGAGGCAACCAAGAGACCCAGTACTTC

clone size: -
D gene: TRBD1
CDR3 length: 13
V gene: TRBV5-4
J gene: TRBJ1-1
CDR3 protein: CASSPRTGGEAFF
CDR3 DNA: TGTGCCAGCAGCCCTCGGACAGGGGGTGAAGCTTTCTTT

clone size: -
D gene: -
CDR3 length: 15
V gene: TRBV5-1
J gene: TRBJ2-5
CDR3 protein: CASSLQESRQETQYF
CDR3 DNA: TGCGCCAGCAGCTTACAGGAAAGCCGCCAAGAGACCCAGTACTTC

clone size: -
D gene: TRBD2
CDR3 length: 17
V gene: TRBV7-2
J gene: TRBJ2-1
CDR3 protein: CASSLAASGGPYNEQFF
CDR3 DNA: TGTGCCAGCAGCTTAGCGGCTAGCGGGGGTCCCTACAATGAGCAGTTCTTC

clone size: few
D gene: TRBD1
CDR3 length: 14
V gene: TRBV6-5
J gene: TRBJ2-7
CDR3 protein: CASSPDRGPREQYF
CDR3 DNA: TGTGCCAGCAGTCCGGACAGGGGCCCTCGTGAGCAGTACTTC

clone size: -
D gene: -
CDR3 length: 13
V gene: TRBV6-5
J gene: TRBJ1-1
CDR3 protein: CAITDGVNTEAFF
CDR3 DNA: TGTGCCATCACGGACGGGGTGAACACTGAAGCTTTCTTT

clone size: -
D gene: -
CDR3 length: 13
V gene: TRBV11-2
J gene: TRBJ2-1
CDR3 protein: CASTPTVYNEQFF
CDR3 DNA: TGTGCCAGCACCCCGACAGTGTACAATGAGCAGTTCTTC

clone size: once
D gene: TRBD2
CDR3 length: 16
V gene: TRBV4-2
J gene: TRBJ2-3
CDR3 protein: CASSQVAGVGTDTQYF
CDR3 DNA: TGTGCCAGCAGCCAGGTAGCGGGAGTGGGCACAGATACGCAGTATTTT

clone size: -
D gene: TRBD1
CDR3 length: 14
V gene: TRBV15
J gene: TRBJ2-7
CDR3 protein: CATSRGTGSYEQYF
CDR3 DNA: TGTGCCACCAGCAGAGGGACAGGGTCCTACGAGCAGTACTTC

clone size: -
D gene: TRBD2
CDR3 length: 15
V gene: TRBV9
J gene: TRBJ2-7
CDR3 protein: CASSAGLAATYEQYF
CDR3 DNA: TGTGCCAGCAGCGCGGGACTAGCGGCCACCTACGAGCAGTACTTC

clone size: -
D gene: TRBD2
CDR3 length: 15
V gene: TRBV9
J gene: TRBJ2-7
CDR3 protein: CASSVGSSGTYEQYF
CDR3 DNA: TGTGCCAGCAGCGTAGGGTCTAGCGGAACCTACGAGCAGTACTTC

clone size: -
D gene: TRBD2
CDR3 length: 13
V gene: TRBV5-1
J gene: TRBJ2-7
CDR3 protein: CASGLRENYEQYF
CDR3 DNA: TGCGCCAGCGGACTGCGGGAGAACTACGAGCAGTACTTC

clone size: -
D gene: -
CDR3 length: 17
V gene: TRBV6-2/TRBV6-3
J gene: TRBJ2-1
CDR3 protein: CASSYSPGGGSLNEQFF
CDR3 DNA: TGTGCCAGCAGTTACTCCCCAGGGGGCGGGAGCCTTAATGAGCAGTTCTTC

clone size: -
D gene: -
CDR3 length: 14
V gene: TRBV13
J gene: TRBJ1-3
CDR3 protein: CASSLAFGGDTIYF
CDR3 DNA: TGTGCCAGCAGCTTAGCGTTCGGGGGAGACACCATATATTTT

clone size: few
D gene: -
CDR3 length: 13
V gene: TRBV27
J gene: TRBJ2-1
CDR3 protein: CATKTSQGNEQFF
CDR3 DNA: TGTGCCACCAAGACTTCCCAGGGTAATGAGCAGTTCTTC

clone size: -
D gene: TRBD2
CDR3 length: 11
V gene: TRBV29-1
J gene: TRBJ2-1
CDR3 protein: CSVEPSGEQFF
CDR3 DNA: TGCAGCGTTGAGCCTAGCGGTGAGCAGTTCTTC

clone size: -
D gene: -
CDR3 length: 13
V gene: TRBV7-3
J gene: TRBJ1-6
CDR3 protein: CASSSRREGPLHF
CDR3 DNA: TGTGCCAGCAGCTCGAGACGGGAGGGGCCCCTCCACTTT

clone size: -
D gene: TRBD2
CDR3 length: 17
V gene: TRBV5-1
J gene: TRBJ2-1
CDR3 protein: CASSRGTSGSSYNEQFF
CDR3 DNA: TGCGCCAGCAGCCGCGGGACTAGCGGGAGCTCCTACAATGAGCAGTTCTTC

clone size: -
D gene: -
CDR3 length: 15
V gene: TRBV18
J gene: TRBJ2-1
CDR3 protein: CASSRRGSLGDEQFF
CDR3 DNA: TGTGCCAGCTCCCGAAGAGGCTCACTCGGCGATGAGCAGTTCTTC

clone size: -
D gene: TRBD1
CDR3 length: 17
V gene: TRBV7-3
J gene: TRBJ2-2
CDR3 protein: CASSSRAGGGGTGELFF
CDR3 DNA: TGTGCCAGCAGCTCCCGGGCAGGGGGCGGCGGCACCGGGGAGCTGTTTTTT

clone size: -
D gene: TRBD2
CDR3 length: 16
V gene: TRBV4-1
J gene: TRBJ2-1
CDR3 protein: CASSRDLAGSYNEQFF
CDR3 DNA: TGCGCCAGCAGCCGAGACCTAGCGGGGTCCTACAATGAGCAGTTCTTC

clone size: -
D gene: -
CDR3 length: 13
V gene: TRBV25-1
J gene: TRBJ1-6
CDR3 protein: CASTRQEGSPLHF
CDR3 DNA: TGTGCCAGCACTCGACAGGAAGGTTCACCCCTCCACTTT

clone size: -
D gene: TRBD2
CDR3 length: 21
V gene: TRBV7-6
J gene: TRBJ2-1
CDR3 protein: CASSLEVGLAGGPDLYNEQFF
CDR3 DNA: TGTGCCAGCAGCTTAGAGGTCGGGCTAGCGGGAGGGCCGGATCTCTACAATGAGCAGTTCTTC

clone size: -
D gene: TRBD1
CDR3 length: 14
V gene: TRBV2
J gene: TRBJ1-1
CDR3 protein: CASSLGTGNTEAFF
CDR3 DNA: TGTGCCAGCAGTCTCGGGACAGGGAACACTGAAGCTTTCTTT

clone size: -
D gene: -
CDR3 length: 13
V gene: TRBV5-1
J gene: TRBJ1-2
CDR3 protein: CASSLVGNRGYTF
CDR3 DNA: TGCGCCAGCAGCTTGGTCGGGAATCGGGGCTACACCTTC

clone size: -
D gene: -
CDR3 length: 14
V gene: TRBV11-3
J gene: TRBJ2-7
CDR3 protein: CASSSGTGAGEQYF
CDR3 DNA: TGTGCCAGCAGCTCCGGGACTGGGGCCGGGGAGCAGTACTTC

clone size: -
D gene: TRBD1
CDR3 length: 14
V gene: TRBV6-5
J gene: TRBJ1-6
CDR3 protein: CASSRGTGGSPLHF
CDR3 DNA: TGTGCCAGCAGCCGCGGGACAGGGGGATCACCCCTCCACTTT

clone size: -
D gene: TRBD2
CDR3 length: 13
V gene: TRBV28
J gene: TRBJ2-7
CDR3 protein: CASSRGLAGEQYF
CDR3 DNA: TGTGCCAGCAGTAGGGGACTAGCGGGAGAGCAGTACTTC

clone size: -
D gene: -
CDR3 length: 16
V gene: TRBV5-4
J gene: TRBJ2-3
CDR3 protein: CASSPIRMAGTDTQYF
CDR3 DNA: TGTGCCAGCAGCCCAATCCGCATGGCCGGCACAGATACGCAGTATTTT

clone size: -
D gene: -
CDR3 length: 17
V gene: TRBV7-3
J gene: TRBJ2-6
CDR3 protein: CASSLAAGSSGANVLTF
CDR3 DNA: TGTGCCAGCAGCTTAGCGGCGGGAAGCTCTGGGGCCAACGTCCTGACTTTC

clone size: few
D gene: -
CDR3 length: 13
V gene: TRBV12-3/TRBV12-4
J gene: TRBJ1-1
CDR3 protein: CASSLRGPAEAFF
CDR3 DNA: TGTGCCAGCAGTTTACGAGGGCCCGCTGAAGCTTTCTTT

clone size: -
D gene: TRBD1
CDR3 length: 15
V gene: TRBV4-2
J gene: TRBJ1-5
CDR3 protein: CASSRQGESNQPQHF
CDR3 DNA: TGTGCCAGCAGCCGACAGGGGGAGAGCAATCAGCCCCAGCATTTT

clone size: -
D gene: TRBD1
CDR3 length: 19
V gene: TRBV5-8
J gene: TRBJ2-7
CDR3 protein: CASPTIPDRGNDLPYEQYF
CDR3 DNA: TGTGCCAGCCCTACTATACCGGACAGGGGCAACGACCTACCCTACGAGCAGTACTTC

clone size: -
D gene: TRBD2
CDR3 length: 17
V gene: TRBV6-1
J gene: TRBJ2-1
CDR3 protein: CASSEVSGGGAYNEQFF
CDR3 DNA: TGTGCCAGCAGTGAAGTCTCTGGCGGGGGAGCCTACAATGAGCAGTTCTTC

clone size: -
D gene: -
CDR3 length: 14
V gene: TRBV5-1
J gene: TRBJ2-3
CDR3 protein: CASSRDTSTDTQYF
CDR3 DNA: TGCGCCAGCAGCAGAGATACTAGCACAGATACGCAGTATTTT

clone size: -
D gene: -
CDR3 length: 13
V gene: TRBV5-4
J gene: TRBJ2-5
CDR3 protein: CASSPRVQETQYF
CDR3 DNA: TGTGCCAGCAGCCCGAGAGTCCAAGAGACCCAGTACTTC

clone size: -
D gene: -
CDR3 length: 15
V gene: TRBV5-4
J gene: TRBJ2-7
CDR3 protein: CASSSSTRVPREQYF
CDR3 DNA: TGTGCCAGCAGCTCTTCTACGCGAGTCCCTCGGGAGCAGTACTTC

clone size: -
D gene: -
CDR3 length: 14
V gene: TRBV7-9
J gene: TRBJ2-1
CDR3 protein: CASSPIRGMNEQFF
CDR3 DNA: TGTGCCAGCAGCCCAATCAGGGGAATGAATGAGCAGTTCTTC

clone size: once
D gene: TRBD2
CDR3 length: 13
V gene: TRBV10-2
J gene: TRBJ2-5
CDR3 protein: CASRLAGKETQYF
CDR3 DNA: TGCGCCAGCAGGCTAGCGGGAAAAGAGACCCAGTACTTC

clone size: -
D gene: -
CDR3 length: 15
V gene: TRBV19
J gene: TRBJ1-5
CDR3 protein: CASSISNLSNQPQHF
CDR3 DNA: TGTGCCAGTAGTATTTCTAATTTAAGCAATCAGCCCCAGCATTTT

clone size: -
D gene: -
CDR3 length: 12
V gene: TRBV10-3
J gene: TRBJ2-7
CDR3 protein: CAISDSSYEQYF
CDR3 DNA: TGTGCCATCAGTGATAGTTCCTACGAGCAGTACTTC

clone size: -
D gene: TRBD2
CDR3 length: 15
V gene: TRBV9
J gene: TRBJ2-1
CDR3 protein: CASKPGTSGKNEQFF
CDR3 DNA: TGTGCCAGCAAACCAGGGACTAGCGGTAAGAATGAGCAGTTCTTC

clone size: once
D gene: -
CDR3 length: 14
V gene: TRBV2
J gene: TRBJ1-2
CDR3 protein: CASRYRVSDYGYTF
CDR3 DNA: TGTGCCAGCAGATACAGGGTATCGGACTATGGCTACACCTTC

clone size: -
D gene: TRBD2
CDR3 length: 15
V gene: TRBV7-3
J gene: TRBJ2-1
CDR3 protein: CASSSTSGRGHEQFF
CDR3 DNA: TGTGCCAGCAGCTCGACTAGCGGGAGGGGTCATGAGCAGTTCTTC

clone size: few
D gene: -
CDR3 length: 17
V gene: TRBV5-6
J gene: TRBJ2-6
CDR3 protein: CASSMTVFISGANVLTF
CDR3 DNA: TGTGCCAGCAGCATGACAGTCTTCATATCTGGGGCCAACGTCCTGACTTTC

clone size: -
D gene: TRBD1
CDR3 length: 16
V gene: TRBV5-1
J gene: TRBJ2-3
CDR3 protein: CASSVQGETNTDTQYF
CDR3 DNA: TGCGCCAGCAGCGTCCAGGGGGAGACGAACACAGATACGCAGTATTTT

clone size: -
D gene: -
CDR3 length: 15
V gene: TRBV7-2
J gene: TRBJ1-2
CDR3 protein: CASSSNYRAYYGYTF
CDR3 DNA: TGTGCCAGCAGCTCAAACTACAGGGCTTACTATGGCTACACCTTC

clone size: -
D gene: TRBD1
CDR3 length: 17
V gene: TRBV5-1
J gene: TRBJ2-3
CDR3 protein: CASSPDRGLSGTDTQYF
CDR3 DNA: TGCGCCAGCAGCCCGGACAGGGGGCTCTCCGGCACAGATACGCAGTATTTT